The TCR beta chain under discussion was sequenced for a study of blood T cell repertoires in COVID-19. Across the study: T cells, B-cell-depleted T cells, or PBMCs provided the cDNA or gDNA that served as material.

Libraries were prepared by immunoSEQ multiplex PCR; TCRdb keeps only in-frame clonotypes and omits some of them. The sample records 150,000 or so clones, approximately 80% being singletons. The CDR3 length is 15 residues. Germline V gives CDR1 SGHDN, CDR2 FVKESK. V lost 4 bases, J lost 1 base, and 11 bases lay in between. This sequence joins TRBV14 and TRBJ1-3; D is undetermined. The source is a woman aged 55-69 years with COVID-19, enrolled during active disease. The specimen sequenced was peripheral blood. The CDR3, as DNA: TGTGCCAGCAGCCGAACAGTGAGTTCTGGAAACACCATATATTTT. Translated: CASSRTVSSGNTIYF.